The clone carrying this TCR beta chain was seen once. Its antigen is currently unknown. The entry originates in a study of cytomegalovirus exposure and HLA in healthy donors. Study-level findings and limits: The study listed approximately 170 cytomegalovirus-associated TCR beta chains. Some V segments could not be told apart, so they were left out, TRBV6-2 and TRBV6-3 among them. Presence/absence comparisons presumed near-even sequencing depth among donors.

The primer mix had 60 Vbeta and 13 Jbeta primers. Data came from immunoSEQ multiplex PCR; TCRdb stores just in-frame clones and leaves some out. Among some 170,000 clones listed, 60% to 80% were seen once. This CDR3 spans 14 amino acids. Germline-derived CDR1 and CDR2 are SEHNR and FQNEAQ (reference sequence). Trimming pared 0 bases from V and 2 bases from J, leaving 7 bases between. J is TRBJ2-5 and V is TRBV7-9; D uncertain. The sequenced sample was PBMCs. This receptor was taken from a man in his forties in good health and CMV-seropositive. CDR3 residues: CASSLAPDQETQYF. CDR3 sequence (DNA): TGTGCCAGCAGCTTAGCCCCAGATCAAGAGACCCAGTACTTC.